This TCR beta chain was obtained from a study of tumor-infiltrating lymphocytes in primary liver carcinoma. From approximately 530 ng of total RNA, TCR beta-specific cDNA was reverse-transcribed using a constant-region primer. Slightly modified ARM-PCR served as the procedure for the TCR beta libraries. These libraries came from three rounds of nested multiplex PCR. Rounds one and two of PCR, each of roughly 11 cycles, were primed with TRBV1-TRBV30 forward primers and a C-beta reverse primer. TCRdb redid the calling of the multiplex PCR reads with MiXCR, one entry per CDR3 protein. The sample yields 80,000 to 100,000 distinct CDR3 sequences, just under 70% seen once. This CDR3 comprises 18 residues. Germline CDR1 and CDR2: MNHEY and SVGAGI. V lost 11 bases and J 2 bases, leaving 25 bases between the germline ends. Taking about 17-32 mg of unsorted bulk tissue, the authors co-extracted RNA and DNA.

This rearrangement joins TRBV6-5 to TRBJ2-6; D perhaps matches TRBD2 (5 bases). The specimen was tumor-adjacent normal liver tissue. The clonotype originates from a man in his forties or fifties with primary liver carcinoma and hepatitis B virus infection. The CDR3 reads CARNLWTGMKAGANVLTF. DNA for the CDR3: TGTGCCCGCAATCTTTGGACGGGGATGAAAGCTGGGGCCAACGTCCTGACTTTC.